This T cell receptor (beta chain) was observed in a study of cytomegalovirus exposure and HLA in healthy donors. Overall study results and limits: The classifier, whose performance was assessed in both the original and validation cohorts, reportedly diagnosed cytomegalovirus status with high specificity and sensitivity. V segments that were indistinguishable, TRBV6-2 and TRBV6-3 among them, were omitted from analysis. Later analysis demonstrated an association between a missense DCLRE1C variant and TCR beta V- and J-gene trimming. Sequencing artifact likely explains a cluster of highly shared sequence variants.

The CDR3 sequence is 15 residues long. In germline, CDR1 is GTSNPN, CDR2 SVGIG (reference sequence). V was trimmed by 5 bases and J by 5 bases, leaving 19 bases between them. In the case of this clone: Its antigen is undetermined.

It was with 60 Vbeta and 13 Jbeta primers that the PCR ran. The assay was immunoSEQ multiplex PCR, and TCRdb's table has in-frame clones only and misses some. In the table there are some 57,000 clones, around three fifths of which are singletons. What was sequenced was PBMCs. This chain links TRBV30 with TRBJ1-5, with D possibly matching TRBD1 (6 bases). The origin of this receptor is a human donor in good health. The DNA of the CDR3 is TGTGCCTGGTCGGGCTCCACAGGGATTTATCAGCCCCAGCATTTT. It encodes CAWSGSTGIYQPQHF.